This TCR beta chain was profiled in a study of blood T cell repertoires in COVID-19. Study overall: Sites across the United States, Italy and Spain contributed samples from acute and convalescent COVID-19. Sources were T cells, B-cell-depleted T cells, or PBMCs; the material itself was cDNA or gDNA.

For this clone: Other DNA sequences from this sample encode an identical CDR3 as well.

The germline gives CDR1 MNHEY, CDR2 SVGAGI. The CDR3 sequence is 12 residues long. Between the trimmed V and J ends, which lost 3 bases and 8 bases, there was a span of 8 bases. This table comes from immunoSEQ multiplex PCR, and its TCRdb copy is limited to in-frame clones, with some not included. The sample has more than 75,000 clones; 88% are singletons. This sequence originates from a woman in her seventies with acute or convalescent COVID-19. The gene calls are TRBV6-5 and TRBJ2-1; tentative D call: TRBD1 (5 bases). The sequenced sample was peripheral blood. The CDR3 loop reads CASSYRGDEQFF. For the CDR3, the DNA is TGTGCCAGCAGTTATAGGGGCGATGAGCAGTTCTTC.